The 20 T cell receptor beta chains presented below share a single source sample, sequenced in a study of CD8 T cells in Susac syndrome. A quantity of roughly 0.5 to 1 ug RNA underwent reverse transcription using random hexamers. A single record per CDR3 protein comes from TCRdb applying MiXCR to the immunoSEQ multiplex PCR reads. Here the sample spans 120,000 to 150,000 distinct CDR3 sequences, 94% being singletons. Specimen: CD4+ T cells from PBMCs. The receptors stem from a human donor in good health.

This rearrangement joins TRBV29-1 to TRBJ2-3, with D possibly TRBD1 on 6 matching bases. The V end lost 4 bases, the J end lost 5 bases, and 13 bases lay between the germline ends. The CDR3 spans 13 residues. Germline CDR1 is SQVTM and CDR2 is ANQGSEA. The CDR3 sequence: CSVGNGGGDTQYF. The CDR3 DNA follows: TGCAGCGTTGGAAATGGGGGCGGAGATACGCAGTATTTT.

This chain connects TRBV29-1 to TRBJ2-2; 7 bases match TRBD1. Trimming at V came to 4 bases and at J to 1 base, leaving 6 bases not matched to a gene. Germline CDR1 is SQVTM and CDR2 is ANQGSEA. The CDR3 is 15 amino acids. The CDR3 sequence: CSVARQGLNTGELFF. DNA for the CDR3: TGCAGCGTTGCCCGACAGGGTTTGAACACCGGGGAGCTGTTTTTT.

The rearrangement joins TRBV11-2 to TRBJ1-2; D is ambiguous. From germline, CDR1 is SGHAT and CDR2 FQNNGV. The ends were cut back, 4 bases at V and 8 bases at J, with 14 bases in the middle. The CDR3 consists of 13 residues. The CDR3, as DNA: TGTGCCAGCAGCTCCACCCTCCTCCTAGGCTACACCTTC. Translation gives CASSSTLLLGYTF.

The chain joins TRBV20-1 to TRBJ2-5; perhaps TRBD2 as D (7 bases). Deletions cut 2 bases from V and 9 bases from J, with 16 bases between. The CDR3 contains 13 residues. CDR1 DFQATT and CDR2 SNEGSKA come from the germline V gene (reference sequence). The DNA for the CDR3 is TGCAGTGCTAGACTCGGGACTAACAGGGCCCAGTACTTC. Protein sequence: CSARLGTNRAQYF.

The chain carries TRBV27 and TRBJ2-1; TRBD2 matches 9 bases. The germline V gene encodes CDR1 MNHEY and CDR2 SMNVEV (reference sequence). J gave up 1 base and V 5 bases, and 9 bases lay outside the gene matches. The CDR3 sequence is 17 residues long. The CDR3 coding sequence is TGTGCCAGCAGTCCGAGTAGCGGGAGCACATCCTACAATGAGCAGTTCTTC. It translates to CASSPSSGSTSYNEQFF.

The V gene is TRBV12-3 or TRBV12-4, the J gene TRBJ2-7; TRBD2 agrees at 11 bases. With 4 bases clipped from V and 4 bases from J, the junction kept 12 bases outside the gene matches. The CDR3 length is 17 residues. CDR3 protein: CASSSRRLAGFGYEQYF. The CDR3 DNA follows: TGTGCCAGCAGTTCCCGCCGACTAGCGGGATTTGGGTACGAGCAGTACTTC.

This rearrangement joins TRBV30 to TRBJ2-1; D is possibly TRBD2 (5 bases). The length of the CDR3 is 14 residues. The V end lost 4 bases, the J end lost 1 base, and 11 bases lay between the germline ends. Germline V CDR1 and CDR2: GTSNPN, SVGIG (reference sequence). CDR3 amino acids: CAWNAGFSYNEQFF. In nucleotides, the CDR3 is TGTGCCTGGAACGCGGGCTTTTCCTACAATGAGCAGTTCTTC.

The chain recombines TRBV5-1 with TRBJ1-2; tentative D call: TRBD1 (5 bases). Germline V gives CDR1 SGHRS, CDR2 YFSETQ. Between the trimmed V and J ends, which lost 1 base and 5 bases, there was a span of 9 bases. The CDR3 is 13 residues long. CDR3 nucleotides: TGCGCCAGCAGCTTGCTCAGGGAGTATGGCTACACCTTC. As protein: CASSLLREYGYTF.

This chain uses TRBV7-8 with TRBJ1-5; no definite D call. Germline V gene sequence: CDR1 SGHVS, CDR2 FQNEAQ. The length of the CDR3 is 12 residues. The ends were cut back, 1 base at V and 9 bases at J, with 7 bases in the middle. CDR3 DNA: TGTGCCAGCAGCTTAGGGCCGGGGCCCCAGCATTTT. As protein: CASSLGPGPQHF.

The rearrangement joins TRBV10-2 to TRBJ1-5; D gene uncertain. Trimming shortened V by 1 base and J by 6 bases, and 7 bases separated the two germline ends. The germline gives CDR1 WSHSY, CDR2 SAAADI. CDR3 length: 13 residues. The CDR3 reads CASSEWEGQPQHF. The CDR3 bases are TGCGCCAGCAGTGAGTGGGAGGGTCAGCCCCAGCATTTT.

This clonotype showed up just once. The chain has TRBV9 and TRBJ1-2; 8 bases line up with TRBD1. Looked up from germline, CDR1 is SGDLS and CDR2 is YYNGEE. The CDR3 spans 17 residues. Germline trimming cut 5 bases from V and 4 bases from J; bases unmatched to any gene: 16. CDR3 nucleotides: TGTGCCAGCAGTCGATCGACAGGGGCGCAGGGTTTCTATGGCTACACCTTC. This sequence encodes CASSRSTGAQGFYGYTF.

This sequence joins TRBV7-6 and TRBJ2-2; D not resolved. Trimming stripped 4 bases from V and 4 bases from J, with 7 bases between. The germline gives CDR1 SGHVS, CDR2 FNYEAQ. This CDR3 has 13 amino acids. The CDR3 DNA follows: TGTGCCAGCAGCTCCCCGTCCACCGGGGAGCTGTTTTTT. Translation: CASSSPSTGELFF.

V usage is TRBV2 and J usage is TRBJ1-6; possible D gene TRBD1, 5 bases. Trimming cost V 0 bases and J 6 bases, with 9 bases left between them. The CDR3 runs to 15 residues. CDR1 and CDR2 (germline): SNHLY, FYNNEI. The CDR3 nucleotides read TGTGCCAGCAGTGAAGCAAGGGGCGGTAATTCACCCCTCCACTTT. The encoded protein is CASSEARGGNSPLHF.

The CDR3 DNA reads as TGTGCCAGCAGCCAAGCCCCAGGGGGTCGGACCGGGGAGCTGTTTTTT. This codes for CASSQAPGGRTGELFF. The gene calls are TRBV3-1 and TRBJ2-2; 7 bases align to TRBD1. J lost 5 bases, V lost 1 base, and 7 bases had no gene match. From germline, CDR1 is LGHDT and CDR2 YNNKEL (reference sequence). This CDR3 has 16 residues.

J is TRBJ2-7 and V is TRBV19; D might be TRBD1 or TRBD2, each matching 6 bases. CDR1 is LNHDA, CDR2 SQIVND, per germline (reference sequence). Trimming removed 5 bases from V and 0 bases from J, with 14 bases in between. The CDR3 has 15 amino acids. The CDR3 region has the DNA TGTGCCAGTAGTGCCCGGGGGACAATCTCCTACGAGCAGTACTTC. It encodes CASSARGTISYEQYF.

The chain has TRBV10-3 and TRBJ2-1, with 7 positions matching TRBD2. Germline V lookup: CDR1 ENHRY, CDR2 SYGVKD. This CDR3 has 14 amino acids. J was trimmed by 1 base and V by 6 bases; bases with no gene match: 3. The CDR3 loop reads CAISGTTSYNEQFF. For the CDR3, the DNA is TGTGCCATCAGCGGGACTACGTCCTACAATGAGCAGTTCTTC.

The chain is built from TRBV25-1 and TRBJ2-2, with 9 bases that match TRBD1. J lost 6 bases, V lost 2 bases, and 7 bases had no gene match. Germline CDR1 MGHDK, CDR2 SYGVNS. The CDR3 totals 16 residues. The CDR3, as DNA: TGTGCCAGCAGTGAACCCGACAGGGGGGGGTCCGGGGAGCTGTTTTTT. Translation: CASSEPDRGGSGELFF.

V gene TRBV20-1 combines with J gene TRBJ2-3; the match to TRBD2 covers 16 bases. CDR1 is DFQATT and CDR2 is SNEGSKA in the germline V gene (reference sequence). V shed 0 bases, J shed 7 bases, and the junction held 13 bases outside the gene matches. The CDR3 loop spans 19 amino acids. This CDR3 reads CSARDEGGAGLAGGNTQYF. DNA of the CDR3: TGCAGTGCTAGAGATGAAGGAGGAGCGGGACTAGCGGGAGGGAATACGCAGTATTTT.

This chain connects TRBV7-2 to TRBJ1-2; the D gene is possibly TRBD1 (6 bases). Trimming took off 1 base at V and 4 bases at J, with 13 bases between the two ends. The CDR3 runs to 15 residues. CDR1 and CDR2 (germline): SGHTA, FQGNSA. The CDR3 nucleotides are TGTGCCAGCAGCTTAGTGGCAGGGGTTGGCTATGGCTACACCTTC. Encoded protein: CASSLVAGVGYGYTF.

This clonotype was seen just once. The V call is TRBV3-1, the J call TRBJ1-2; perhaps TRBD1 as D (5 bases). Germline V gives CDR1 LGHDT, CDR2 YNNKEL (reference sequence). V lost 6 bases and J 5 bases, leaving 13 bases between the germline ends. CDR3 length: 13 residues. The CDR3 DNA reads as TGTGCCAGCAGTTCAACTTGGGGGTATGGCTACACCTTC. Translation: CASSSTWGYGYTF. Full variable domain (missing parts from reference TRBV3-1 and TRBJ1-2): DTAVSQTPKYLVTQMGNDKSIKCEQNLGHDTMYWYKQDSKKFLKIMFSYNNKELIINETVPNRFSPKSPDKAHLNLHINSLELGDSAVYFCASSSTWGYGYTFGSGTRLTVV.